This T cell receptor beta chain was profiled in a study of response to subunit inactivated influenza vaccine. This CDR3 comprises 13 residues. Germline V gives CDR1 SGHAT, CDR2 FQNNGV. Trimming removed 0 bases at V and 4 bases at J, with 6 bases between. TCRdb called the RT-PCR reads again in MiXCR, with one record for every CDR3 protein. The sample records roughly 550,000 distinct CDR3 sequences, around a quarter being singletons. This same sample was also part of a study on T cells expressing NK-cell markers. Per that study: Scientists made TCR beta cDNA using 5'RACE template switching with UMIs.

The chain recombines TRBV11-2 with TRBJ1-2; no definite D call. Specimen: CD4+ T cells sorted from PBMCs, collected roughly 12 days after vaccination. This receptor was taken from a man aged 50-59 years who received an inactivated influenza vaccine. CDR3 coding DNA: TGTGCCAGCAGCTTAGACGGCATCTATGGCTACACCTTC. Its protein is CASSLDGIYGYTF.